Below are 17 T cell receptor beta chains sequenced from a single sample in a study of response to subunit inactivated influenza vaccine. TCRdb reanalysed the RT-PCR reads using MiXCR and keeps one entry per CDR3 protein. The table shows about 700,000 distinct CDR3 sequences, with about 15% occurring only once. This specimen was PBMCs from blood, taken 14 days before vaccination. These receptors were taken from a man in his fifties or sixties who received an inactivated influenza vaccine.

This clonotype was seen more than once but under ten times. This sequence joins TRBV20-1 and TRBJ2-1, with a tentative D call TRBD2 (6 bases). This CDR3 contains 15 residues. V was cut by 3 bases and J by 4 bases, with 16 bases left in between. Germline V gene sequence: CDR1 DFQATT, CDR2 SNEGSKA (reference sequence). CDR3 sequence (DNA): TGCAGTGCTAGGGTTCATAGCGGATCATACAATGAGCAGTTCTTC. Protein sequence: CSARVHSGSYNEQFF.

Here the CDR3 reads CSAESGRGTYEQYF. Here the CDR3 DNA reads TGCAGTGCTGAAAGTGGGCGGGGGACCTACGAGCAGTACTTC. The chain recombines TRBV20-1 with TRBJ2-7; 7 bases are a match to TRBD2. Per the germline V gene, CDR1 is DFQATT and CDR2 is SNEGSKA (reference sequence). V lost 5 bases to trimming and J lost 2 bases; unmatched junction nucleotides: 9. The CDR3 extends over 14 amino acids.

This clonotype appeared many times. The chain employs TRBV12-3 or TRBV12-4 and TRBJ2-2; TRBD1 might be the D (6 bases). The V end lost 6 bases, the J end lost 5 bases, and 13 bases lay between the germline ends. This CDR3 comprises 14 residues. CDR3 DNA sequence: TGTGCCAGCAGCGGGACACGGTATACCGGGGAGCTGTTTTTT. Translated: CASSGTRYTGELFF.

The V gene is TRBV10-3, the J gene TRBJ2-2; TRBD1 matches at 9 bases. Germline V lookup: CDR1 ENHRY, CDR2 SYGVKD. This CDR3 is 17 amino acids long. The V and J ends lost 6 bases and 7 bases, in that order; junction bases with no gene match: 15. This CDR3 is CAISKEAPGQGGGELFF. The CDR3 coding sequence is TGTGCCATCAGCAAAGAAGCACCGGGACAGGGTGGCGGGGAGCTGTTTTTT.

The chain employs TRBV7-2 and TRBJ2-3; possible D gene TRBD2, 6 bases. Trimming stripped 4 bases from V and 8 bases from J, with 13 bases between. The CDR3 runs to 13 residues. Germline V CDR1 and CDR2: SGHTA, FQGNSA. The CDR3 here is CASSSGSIVTQYF. CDR3 DNA: TGTGCCAGCAGCTCCGGGAGTATAGTTACGCAGTATTTT. Looking up the rest from reference TRBV7-2 and TRBJ2-3 gives the full variable domain: GAGVSQSPSNKVTEKGKDVELRCDPISGHTALYWYRQSLGQGLEFLIYFQGNSAPDKSGLPSDRFSAERTGGSVSTLTIQRTQQEDSAVYLCASSSGSIVTQYFGPGTRLTVL.

The gene calls are TRBV20-1 and TRBJ2-2; 13 bases fit TRBD2. With 3 bases clipped from V and 7 bases from J, the junction kept 5 bases outside the gene matches. Germline lookup yields CDR1 DFQATT and CDR2 SNEGSKA (reference sequence). The CDR3 is 15 residues long. The CDR3 coding sequence is TGCAGTGCTAGCCCATGGACTAGCGGGAGCGGGGAGCTGTTTTTT. This translates into CSASPWTSGSGELFF.

The chain links TRBV14 to TRBJ1-6, with D unresolved. The CDR3 is made up of 17 amino acids. The V gene lost 2 bases and the J gene lost 3 bases, with 14 bases spanning the gap. CDR1 SGHDN and CDR2 FVKESK come from the germline V gene. The CDR3 region is CASSQKSSGVYNSPLHF. The CDR3 DNA follows: TGTGCCAGCAGCCAAAAGAGCAGCGGCGTCTATAATTCACCCCTCCACTTT.

This clonotype appeared many times. The chain uses TRBV11-2 and TRBJ2-1; TRBD1 matches 9 bases. V shed 3 bases and J 9 bases; nucleotides not matched to a gene: 6. The V gene's germline CDR1 is SGHAT and CDR2 FQNNGV. This CDR3 is built from 14 residues. In DNA, the CDR3 is TGTGCCAGCAGCTTGGGACAGGGCGTAGGTGAGCAGTTCTTC. Translating it yields CASSLGQGVGEQFF.

This rearrangement joins TRBV3-1 to TRBJ2-5; D may match TRBD1 or TRBD2 (5 bases each). The CDR3 has 14 residues. CDR1 and CDR2 (germline): LGHDT, YNNKEL (reference sequence). Deletions cut 3 bases from V and 4 bases from J, with 12 bases between. Written as DNA, the CDR3 is TGTGCCAGCAGCCACACCCCGGGACGAGAGACCCAGTACTTC. The encoded protein is CASSHTPGRETQYF.

The J gene is TRBJ2-5, the V gene TRBV6-1; 9 nucleotides line up with TRBD1. There are 16 residues in the CDR3. Germline CDR1 reads MNHNS; CDR2 reads SASEGT. After removal of 6 bases from V and 6 bases from J, the junction contained 14 bases not matched to a gene. The CDR3 is CASSSHRDRDFQTQYF. The CDR3 DNA sequence: TGTGCCAGCAGCAGCCACCGGGACAGGGATTTTCAGACCCAGTACTTC.

The CDR3 spells CASSQAAGTSGYSAKNIQYF. The CDR3 DNA sequence: TGTGCCAGCAGCCAAGCTGCCGGGACTAGCGGGTATTCAGCCAAAAACATTCAGTACTTC. The V and J genes are TRBV4-2 and TRBJ2-4, with 12 bases matching TRBD2. The V segment lost 1 base and the J segment 0 bases; nucleotides outside the gene matches: 10. The CDR3 has 20 amino acids. Germline V gene sequence: CDR1 LGHNA, CDR2 YNFKEQ.

The V call is TRBV7-8, the J call TRBJ2-1; 9 positions match TRBD1. V dropped 5 bases and J dropped 8; count of bases not matched to a gene: 10. The CDR3 has 15 amino acids. The germline V gene has CDR1 SGHVS and CDR2 FQNEAQ. CDR3 coding DNA: TGTGCCAGCAGCCTCTTTGGGACAGGGAGGGATGAGCAGTTCTTC. Protein sequence: CASSLFGTGRDEQFF.

The rearrangement joins TRBV12-3 or TRBV12-4 to TRBJ2-2; D unclear. The CDR3 runs 15 residues. V was trimmed by 7 bases and J by 0 bases, leaving 12 bases between them. In DNA, the CDR3 is TGTGCCAGCACCAGTTATCCAGCGAACACCGGGGAGCTGTTTTTT. Protein: CASTSYPANTGELFF.

The V and J genes are TRBV25-1 and TRBJ1-2; 7 bases line up with TRBD1. The CDR3 spans 16 residues. CDR1 is MGHDK, CDR2 SYGVNS, per germline. Germline trimming cut 5 bases from V and 4 bases from J; bases unmatched to any gene: 13. DNA for the CDR3: TGTGCCAGCAGTCACGGGACAGTCTTATTTAGCTATGGCTACACCTTC. Its translation: CASSHGTVLFSYGYTF.

The rearrangement joins TRBV11-2 to TRBJ2-2, with 9 positions matching TRBD2. V lost 3 bases and J lost 4; bases outside the gene matches: 9. Germline V gene lookup returns CDR1 SGHAT and CDR2 FQNNGV. The CDR3 consists of 17 residues. CDR3 nucleotides: TGTGCCAGCAGCTTCTCTAGCGGGATTCGGGTCACCGGGGAGCTGTTTTTT. Translation: CASSFSSGIRVTGELFF.

This clonotype was seen only a few times. The CDR3 protein is CATGETQYF. The CDR3 DNA follows: TGTGCCACGGGGGAGACCCAGTACTTC. The chain couples TRBV27 to TRBJ2-5; maybe TRBD2 (5 bases). Trimming pared 10 bases from V and 5 bases from J, leaving 5 bases between. CDR1 is MNHEY, CDR2 SMNVEV, per germline (reference sequence). This CDR3 has 9 amino acids.

The chain recombines TRBV15 with TRBJ2-1; D not resolved. Trimming stripped 0 bases from V and 3 bases from J, with 9 bases between. This CDR3 contains 15 residues. In germline, CDR1 is LNHNV, CDR2 YYDKDF (reference sequence). The CDR3 loop reads CATSRERNYYNEQFF. CDR3 DNA: TGTGCCACCAGCAGAGAAAGGAACTACTACAATGAGCAGTTCTTC.